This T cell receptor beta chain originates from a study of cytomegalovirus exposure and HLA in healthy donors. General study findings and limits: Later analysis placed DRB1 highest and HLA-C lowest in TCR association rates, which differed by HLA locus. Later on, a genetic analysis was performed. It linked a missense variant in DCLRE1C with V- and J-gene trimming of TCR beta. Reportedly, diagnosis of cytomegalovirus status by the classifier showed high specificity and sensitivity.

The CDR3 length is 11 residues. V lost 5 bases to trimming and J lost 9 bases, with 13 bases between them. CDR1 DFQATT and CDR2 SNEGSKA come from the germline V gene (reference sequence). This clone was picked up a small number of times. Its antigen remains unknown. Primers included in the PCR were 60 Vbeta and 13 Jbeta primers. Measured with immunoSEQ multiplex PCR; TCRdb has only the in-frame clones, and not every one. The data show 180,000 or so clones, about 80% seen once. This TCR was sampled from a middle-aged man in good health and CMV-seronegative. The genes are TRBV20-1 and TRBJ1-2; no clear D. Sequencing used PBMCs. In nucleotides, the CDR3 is TGCAGTGCTCCCGGGAAGAAGAGCTACACCTTC. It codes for CSAPGKKSYTF.